This T cell receptor beta chain came from a study of T cells in localized non-small cell lung cancer (dated by TCRdb to about 2020). General notes on the study: The study analyzed T cell repertoires of roughly 220 early-stage NSCLC patients, comparing tumors and uninvolved tumor-adjacent lungs. The cohort was made up of a few hundred treatment-naive NSCLC patients whose localized lung tumors had been resected. The mean age of the NSCLC patients was just over 65 years, with 130 or so men and nearly 110 women.

At diagnosis, peripheral blood, uninvolved tumor-adjacent lung and tumor were collected and were preserved as a mix of fresh-frozen and FFPE material. For TCR repertoire profiling, blood samples were analyzed in the form of peripheral blood mononuclear cells. Overall study outcomes, separate from this receptor: The highest T cell clonality was observed in uninvolved tumor-adjacent lung, where clonality exceeded that of tumor, suggesting that antigenic responses were more focused in uninvolved tumor-adjacent lung. Higher blood T cell density associated with longer overall survival, while higher adjacent-lung clonality associated with shorter survival. Because the study design was exploratory, TCR variables were selected using unadjusted p-values without false-discovery rate correction. Because multi-region sequencing of the tumors was not done, intratumor heterogeneity could not be ruled out. A median of around 57 of the top 100 tumor clones were detected in paired uninvolved adjacent lung, and some 28 of these tumor clones were also found among the top 100 clones of the paired uninvolved adjacent lung.

Including the terminal cysteine and phenylalanine, the CDR3 comprises 19 residues. The read is trimmed to its CDR3 DNA, 57 bases read in frame from base 1. Per the germline V gene, SGHAT is the CDR1 and FQNNGV is the CDR2. V is cut back by 0 bases and J by 2 bases, with 9 bases in the junction unmatched. The immunoSEQ Assay was used to sequence TCR beta CDR3 regions from DNA. Per the authors' processing: To compute T cell density, TCR beta template counts were normalized to usable DNA, which was estimated by amplifying housekeeping genes. Richness was estimated with the preseqR package, extrapolating to 400,000 templates for PBMC samples and 120,000 templates for tissue samples. Clonality was taken to be one minus Pielou's evenness. To identify tissue-enriched TCRs, differential abundance testing was run on productive amino-acid clonotypes with a minimum total count of 5 and an alpha of 0.1. The Jaccard Index and the Morisita Overlap Index were used to measure how much the repertoires overlapped between compartments. TCR beta CDR3s were clustered by GLIPH together with public tetramer-defined viral CDR3s, and at least three viral sequences plus V-gene enrichment were required for viral motifs. The source is immuneACCESS, and TCRdb retained only in-frame sequences with V and J called. Part of the clones is not carried over; for the studies checked, unresolved V genes explain less than half of this, and the remainder is unexplained. V and J calls and clone size come straight from that table; D and trimming were deduced from the DNA. The sample includes over 55,000 clones, with 85% to 90% observed a single time. About 2.1% of the sample lies in the top ten.

Details on this clone: Its antigen has not been determined. The sample holds no much larger clone one base away, and base qualities are not on file.

This specimen was peripheral blood, taken before any cancer treatment. The receptor chain draws on TRBV11-2 and TRBJ2-2; 10 bases in the junction line up with TRBD1. The source is a woman aged 40-69 years with stage I lung adenocarcinoma. This receptor has the CDR3 CASSLDIGDRGSNTGELFF. The sequenced DNA: TGTGCCAGCAGCTTAGATATCGGGGACAGGGGATCAAACACCGGGGAGCTGTTTTTT.